This is a list of T cell receptor beta chains from one sample in a study of vaccination and CD4 T cells after COVID-19. Using its own MiXCR run on the PCR reads, TCRdb lists one record per CDR3 protein. The sample holds some 18,000 distinct CDR3 sequences, 60% seen once. Sequences were derived from CD4+ T cells from blood, sampled after SARS-CoV-2 vaccination. These receptors came from a human donor who had recovered from COVID-19. CDR3s include the opening cysteine and the closing phenylalanine or tryptophan. The order of the fields is V gene, D gene, J gene, clone size, CDR3 length, CDR3 protein, CDR3 DNA. A D gene is named only where the DNA matches it firmly. Part of the rows lack a size; the others show once, few, many or a class for expanded clones.

V gene: TRBV20-1
D gene: TRBD1
J gene: TRBJ1-6
clone size: .
CDR3 length: 15
CDR3 protein: CSATRGQRNNSPLHF
CDR3 DNA: TGCAGTGCTACCCGGGGACAGCGGAATAATTCACCCCTCCACTTT

V gene: TRBV14
D gene: TRBD1
J gene: TRBJ1-1
clone size: .
CDR3 length: 14
CDR3 protein: CASSQDFRAGGAFF
CDR3 DNA: TGTGCCAGCAGCCAAGACTTCCGGGCAGGGGGCGCTTTCTTT

V gene: TRBV20-1
D gene: TRBD1
J gene: TRBJ1-4
clone size: few
CDR3 length: 13
CDR3 protein: CSARQGAREKLFF
CDR3 DNA: TGCAGTGCTCGACAGGGGGCTCGTGAAAAACTGTTTTTT

V gene: TRBV6-4
D gene: .
J gene: TRBJ2-7
clone size: .
CDR3 length: 13
CDR3 protein: CASSEVLGYEQYF
CDR3 DNA: TGTGCCAGCAGTGAAGTGTTGGGATACGAGCAGTACTTC

V gene: TRBV2
D gene: TRBD1
J gene: TRBJ1-6
clone size: .
CDR3 length: 15
CDR3 protein: CASRTGTGYNSPLHF
CDR3 DNA: TGTGCCAGCAGAACCGGGACAGGGTATAATTCACCCCTCCACTTT

V gene: TRBV20-1
D gene: .
J gene: TRBJ1-6
clone size: .
CDR3 length: 14
CDR3 protein: CSADRSSYNSPLYF
CDR3 DNA: TGCAGTGCTGACAGGAGCTCCTATAATTCACCCCTCTACTTT

V gene: TRBV28
D gene: .
J gene: TRBJ1-6
clone size: .
CDR3 length: 14
CDR3 protein: CASSLAGPNSPLHF
CDR3 DNA: TGTGCCAGCAGTTTAGCCGGGCCGAATTCACCCCTCCACTTT

V gene: TRBV20-1
D gene: .
J gene: TRBJ2-1
clone size: .
CDR3 length: 14
CDR3 protein: CSARDFRNYNEQFF
CDR3 DNA: TGCAGTGCTAGAGATTTTCGGAACTACAATGAGCAGTTCTTC

V gene: TRBV19
D gene: .
J gene: TRBJ1-2
clone size: few
CDR3 length: 17
CDR3 protein: CASSIPRTAYPPYGYTF
CDR3 DNA: TGTGCCAGTAGTATACCGAGGACAGCGTATCCCCCGTATGGCTACACCTTC

V gene: TRBV6-1
D gene: TRBD1
J gene: TRBJ2-7
clone size: .
CDR3 length: 15
CDR3 protein: CASSGGTGTPYEQYF
CDR3 DNA: TGTGCCAGCAGTGGGGGGACAGGGACCCCCTACGAGCAGTACTTC

V gene: TRBV20-1
D gene: .
J gene: TRBJ2-2
clone size: .
CDR3 length: 15
CDR3 protein: CSAFRRQPNTGELFF
CDR3 DNA: TGCAGTGCTTTCCGGAGACAACCTAACACCGGGGAGCTGTTTTTT

V gene: TRBV20-1
D gene: TRBD1
J gene: TRBJ1-6
clone size: few
CDR3 length: 19
CDR3 protein: CSARSQIATGLTDNSPLHF
CDR3 DNA: TGCAGTGCTAGAAGCCAAATAGCGACAGGGCTCACCGATAATTCACCCCTCCACTTT

V gene: TRBV19
D gene: .
J gene: TRBJ2-7
clone size: .
CDR3 length: 15
CDR3 protein: CASSNRHGSSYEQYF
CDR3 DNA: TGTGCCAGTAGCAACAGACACGGGTCTTCGTACGAGCAGTACTTC

V gene: TRBV7-8
D gene: .
J gene: TRBJ2-7
clone size: .
CDR3 length: 15
CDR3 protein: CASSPGQGLTYEQYF
CDR3 DNA: TGTGCCAGCAGTCCGGGGCAGGGGTTGACCTACGAGCAGTACTTC

V gene: TRBV12-3/TRBV12-4
D gene: .
J gene: TRBJ2-1
clone size: .
CDR3 length: 12
CDR3 protein: CASSQGRGEQFF
CDR3 DNA: TGTGCCAGCAGTCAGGGCCGGGGAGAGCAGTTCTTC

V gene: TRBV4-1
D gene: .
J gene: TRBJ1-1
clone size: .
CDR3 length: 14
CDR3 protein: CASSQRGGNTEAFF
CDR3 DNA: TGCGCCAGCAGCCAGAGGGGGGGGAACACTGAAGCTTTCTTT

V gene: TRBV20-1
D gene: .
J gene: TRBJ2-5
clone size: .
CDR3 length: 11
CDR3 protein: CSARDYETQYF
CDR3 DNA: TGCAGTGCTAGAGATTACGAGACCCAGTACTTC

V gene: TRBV5-4
D gene: TRBD2
J gene: TRBJ2-5
clone size: .
CDR3 length: 15
CDR3 protein: CASRTGLAGPETQYF
CDR3 DNA: TGTGCCAGCAGGACGGGACTAGCGGGACCAGAGACCCAGTACTTC

V gene: TRBV20-1
D gene: TRBD2
J gene: TRBJ2-7
clone size: .
CDR3 length: 17
CDR3 protein: CSADTGIAGVGSYEQYF
CDR3 DNA: TGCAGTGCCGATACGGGGATAGCGGGAGTTGGCTCCTACGAGCAGTACTTC

V gene: TRBV6-5
D gene: TRBD2
J gene: TRBJ2-7
clone size: .
CDR3 length: 16
CDR3 protein: CASSYKTSGSLYEQYF
CDR3 DNA: TGTGCCAGCAGTTACAAGACTAGCGGGAGTCTCTACGAGCAGTACTTC

V gene: TRBV4-3
D gene: TRBD1
J gene: TRBJ1-1
clone size: .
CDR3 length: 14
CDR3 protein: CASSQGTGATEAFF
CDR3 DNA: TGCGCCAGCAGCCAGGGGACAGGGGCCACTGAAGCTTTCTTT

V gene: TRBV7-9
D gene: .
J gene: TRBJ1-2
clone size: few
CDR3 length: 14
CDR3 protein: CASSLAGDLSGYTF
CDR3 DNA: TGTGCCAGCAGCTTAGCAGGGGATTTAAGTGGCTACACCTTC

V gene: TRBV20-1
D gene: .
J gene: TRBJ2-1
clone size: .
CDR3 length: 15
CDR3 protein: CSARGAVLNSNEQFF
CDR3 DNA: TGCAGTGCTAGGGGGGCAGTGTTGAATTCCAATGAGCAGTTCTTC

V gene: TRBV5-4
D gene: .
J gene: TRBJ1-2
clone size: .
CDR3 length: 12
CDR3 protein: CASSLEGDGYTF
CDR3 DNA: TGTGCCAGCAGCTTGGAAGGGGATGGCTACACCTTC

V gene: TRBV15
D gene: .
J gene: TRBJ1-3
clone size: .
CDR3 length: 13
CDR3 protein: CATRRASGNTIYF
CDR3 DNA: TGTGCCACCAGGCGGGCCTCTGGAAACACCATATATTTT

V gene: TRBV7-2
D gene: TRBD1
J gene: TRBJ1-5
clone size: .
CDR3 length: 14
CDR3 protein: CASSPRQGGQPQHF
CDR3 DNA: TGTGCCAGCAGCCCTCGACAGGGAGGTCAGCCCCAGCATTTT

V gene: TRBV7-3
D gene: .
J gene: TRBJ2-5
clone size: few
CDR3 length: 13
CDR3 protein: CASSLVGPGTQYF
CDR3 DNA: TGTGCCAGCAGCTTAGTCGGGCCGGGGACCCAGTACTTC

V gene: TRBV5-4
D gene: .
J gene: TRBJ2-6
clone size: .
CDR3 length: 15
CDR3 protein: CASSEQGSGANVLTF
CDR3 DNA: TGTGCCAGCAGCGAACAGGGCTCTGGGGCCAACGTCCTGACTTTC

V gene: TRBV20-1
D gene: .
J gene: TRBJ2-5
clone size: few
CDR3 length: 14
CDR3 protein: CSASRGQLQETQYF
CDR3 DNA: TGCAGTGCAAGCCGAGGGCAGCTCCAAGAGACCCAGTACTTC

V gene: TRBV18
D gene: .
J gene: TRBJ1-2
clone size: .
CDR3 length: 16
CDR3 protein: CASSLGVRGATYGYTF
CDR3 DNA: TGTGCCAGCTCACTAGGTGTGAGGGGCGCGACCTATGGCTACACCTTC

V gene: TRBV20-1
D gene: TRBD1
J gene: TRBJ2-3
clone size: .
CDR3 length: 14
CDR3 protein: CSASGTGETDTQYF
CDR3 DNA: TGCAGTGCTAGTGGGACAGGGGAGACAGATACGCAGTATTTT

V gene: TRBV15
D gene: .
J gene: TRBJ1-1
clone size: .
CDR3 length: 12
CDR3 protein: CATSRRGTEAFF
CDR3 DNA: TGTGCCACCAGCAGACGTGGGACTGAAGCTTTCTTT

V gene: TRBV15
D gene: .
J gene: TRBJ2-7
clone size: few
CDR3 length: 12
CDR3 protein: CATSGVLGEQYF
CDR3 DNA: TGTGCCACCAGCGGGGTTCTGGGGGAGCAGTACTTC

V gene: TRBV7-3
D gene: TRBD1
J gene: TRBJ2-6
clone size: .
CDR3 length: 16
CDR3 protein: CARSLQGASGANVLTF
CDR3 DNA: TGTGCCCGCAGCTTACAGGGGGCGTCTGGGGCCAACGTCCTGACTTTC

V gene: TRBV11-2
D gene: .
J gene: TRBJ2-7
clone size: .
CDR3 length: 15
CDR3 protein: CASSLERTSSYEQYF
CDR3 DNA: TGTGCCAGCAGCTTAGAACGGACGAGCTCCTACGAGCAGTACTTC

V gene: TRBV20-1
D gene: TRBD2
J gene: TRBJ2-7
clone size: few
CDR3 length: 12
CDR3 protein: CSATSGGDEQYF
CDR3 DNA: TGCAGTGCTACCTCGGGGGGAGATGAGCAGTACTTC

V gene: TRBV7-3
D gene: TRBD1
J gene: TRBJ2-6
clone size: .
CDR3 length: 17
CDR3 protein: CASSSPPLGTARQVLTF
CDR3 DNA: TGTGCCAGCAGCTCCCCGCCCCTCGGGACAGCGAGGCAGGTCCTGACTTTC

V gene: TRBV2
D gene: .
J gene: TRBJ2-3
clone size: .
CDR3 length: 15
CDR3 protein: CASTPGPRPTDTQYF
CDR3 DNA: TGTGCCAGCACCCCGGGACCTCGGCCCACAGATACGCAGTATTTT

V gene: TRBV20-1
D gene: TRBD1
J gene: TRBJ2-3
clone size: few
CDR3 length: 15
CDR3 protein: CSAPTGGDYTDTQYF
CDR3 DNA: TGCAGTGCCCCGACAGGGGGGGACTACACAGATACGCAGTATTTT

V gene: TRBV19
D gene: TRBD1
J gene: TRBJ2-1
clone size: few
CDR3 length: 14
CDR3 protein: CASSIRRGPNEQFF
CDR3 DNA: TGTGCCAGTAGTATAAGAAGGGGGCCCAATGAGCAGTTCTTC

V gene: TRBV10-3
D gene: .
J gene: TRBJ1-5
clone size: once
CDR3 length: 13
CDR3 protein: CAISEFTDQPQHF
CDR3 DNA: TGTGCCATCAGTGAGTTTACGGATCAGCCCCAGCATTTT

V gene: TRBV30
D gene: TRBD2
J gene: TRBJ2-2
clone size: once
CDR3 length: 15
CDR3 protein: CAWSVLAGNTGELFF
CDR3 DNA: TGTGCCTGGAGTGTACTAGCGGGGAACACCGGGGAGCTGTTTTTT

V gene: TRBV28
D gene: .
J gene: TRBJ2-3
clone size: .
CDR3 length: 16
CDR3 protein: CASSFSDSPSTDTQYF
CDR3 DNA: TGTGCCAGCAGCTTCTCGGACTCCCCTAGCACAGATACGCAGTATTTT

V gene: TRBV19
D gene: TRBD2
J gene: TRBJ2-1
clone size: .
CDR3 length: 15
CDR3 protein: CASSIAGGGPHEQFF
CDR3 DNA: TGTGCCAGTAGTATAGCGGGAGGGGGGCCCCATGAGCAGTTCTTC

V gene: TRBV7-2
D gene: TRBD2
J gene: TRBJ2-5
clone size: .
CDR3 length: 16
CDR3 protein: CASSFTSGRRVETQYF
CDR3 DNA: TGTGCCAGCAGCTTTACTAGCGGGAGGAGGGTAGAGACCCAGTACTTC

V gene: TRBV19
D gene: .
J gene: TRBJ1-5
clone size: .
CDR3 length: 14
CDR3 protein: CASSISGGGQPQHF
CDR3 DNA: TGTGCCAGTAGTATCTCGGGCGGGGGCCAGCCCCAGCATTTT

V gene: TRBV2
D gene: .
J gene: TRBJ2-3
clone size: .
CDR3 length: 13
CDR3 protein: CASSVGEGDTQYF
CDR3 DNA: TGTGCCAGCAGTGTTGGGGAAGGAGATACGCAGTATTTT

V gene: TRBV24-1
D gene: .
J gene: TRBJ2-2
clone size: .
CDR3 length: 14
CDR3 protein: CATSDFGHGGELFF
CDR3 DNA: TGTGCCACCAGTGATTTTGGGCACGGCGGGGAGCTGTTTTTT

V gene: TRBV20-1
D gene: TRBD2
J gene: TRBJ2-3
clone size: .
CDR3 length: 16
CDR3 protein: CSATLDGTSSTDTQYF
CDR3 DNA: TGCAGTGCTACCCTAGACGGGACTAGCTCTACAGATACGCAGTATTTT

V gene: TRBV7-2
D gene: .
J gene: TRBJ2-2
clone size: .
CDR3 length: 16
CDR3 protein: CASSLLGSPNTGELFF
CDR3 DNA: TGTGCCAGCAGCTTGTTGGGTTCTCCGAACACCGGGGAGCTGTTTTTT

V gene: TRBV12-3/TRBV12-4
D gene: .
J gene: TRBJ1-5
clone size: few
CDR3 length: 14
CDR3 protein: CASSFKGRNQPQHF
CDR3 DNA: TGTGCCAGCAGTTTCAAGGGGAGAAATCAGCCCCAGCATTTT

V gene: TRBV27
D gene: .
J gene: TRBJ2-2
clone size: .
CDR3 length: 17
CDR3 protein: CASRQLQWQKHTGELFF
CDR3 DNA: TGTGCCAGCAGACAACTTCAGTGGCAGAAGCACACCGGGGAGCTGTTTTTT

V gene: TRBV5-1
D gene: TRBD1
J gene: TRBJ2-3
clone size: .
CDR3 length: 15
CDR3 protein: CASSSGQGEPDTQYF
CDR3 DNA: TGCGCCAGCAGCTCTGGACAGGGGGAGCCAGATACGCAGTATTTT

V gene: TRBV5-1
D gene: .
J gene: TRBJ1-5
clone size: .
CDR3 length: 18
CDR3 protein: CASSLARDTGYSNQPQHF
CDR3 DNA: TGCGCCAGCAGCTTGGCCAGGGACACGGGCTATAGCAATCAGCCCCAGCATTTT

V gene: TRBV7-3
D gene: .
J gene: TRBJ2-3
clone size: few
CDR3 length: 14
CDR3 protein: CASSGGFSTDTQYF
CDR3 DNA: TGTGCCAGCAGCGGTGGGTTTAGCACAGATACGCAGTATTTT

V gene: TRBV19
D gene: .
J gene: TRBJ1-5
clone size: .
CDR3 length: 17
CDR3 protein: CASSKPRGSYSNQPQHF
CDR3 DNA: TGTGCCAGTAGCAAACCCAGGGGATCTTATAGCAATCAGCCCCAGCATTTT